Listed below are T cell receptor beta chains from one sample, sequenced in a study of OX40 agonist ivuxolimab in advanced cancers. Sequencing was performed with immunoSEQ multiplex PCR; in TCRdb, only in-frame clones are kept and a portion is missing. The repertoire has fewer than 55,000 clones, roughly four fifths of them found once; the top ten carry about 0.69%. The specimen comprised CD4+ or CD8+ T cells sorted from blood, sampled in a trial of the OX40 agonist ivuxolimab. The receptor set was obtained from an adult with an advanced solid tumor such as melanoma, head and neck, liver or kidney cancer. CDR3s leave out the opening cysteine and the closing phenylalanine or tryptophan.

TRBJ2-7	TRBV6-1	12	ATAPSGGPYEQY
TRBJ2-5	TRBV19	12	ASSIGGPGETQY
TRBJ1-2	TRBV6-1	11	ASSEVPRNGYT
TRBJ2-5	TRBV6-1	13	ASSEQQGAQETQY
TRBJ2-3	TRBV10-3	12	AISQLTSGDVQY
TRBJ2-5	TRBV5-4	14	ASSLKRGAWQETQY
TRBJ2-2	TRBV5-6	15	ASSWGTGGPFTGELF
TRBJ1-6	TRBV6-5	13	ASTRAGGLNSPLH
TRBJ1-5	TRBV19	15	ASSPREGLGSNQPQH
TRBJ2-7	TRBV4-1	17	ASSQDRDSGGFSSYEQY
TRBJ1-5	TRBV4-1	13	ASSQNRDSNQPQH
TRBJ2-7	TRBV6-5	14	ASSYTGDPVPYEQY
TRBJ2-5	TRBV20-1	9	SASSGETQY
TRBJ2-5	TRBV19	12	ASSLGLAGETQY
TRBJ2-3	TRBV7-3	13	ASSSGRISTDTQY